These 17 T cell receptor beta chains were sequenced from one sample in a study of response to subunit inactivated influenza vaccine. TCRdb re-called the RT-PCR reads through MiXCR, storing one row per CDR3 protein. Of around 850,000 distinct CDR3 sequences listed, about 18% are singletons. Sequencing was performed on PBMCs from blood, taken roughly 5 days after vaccination. The receptors were gathered from a man aged 50 to 59 who received an inactivated influenza vaccine.

The V gene is TRBV10-1, the J gene TRBJ2-5; possible D gene TRBD1, 6 bases. The CDR3 length is 12 residues. Germline CDR1 is WNHNN and CDR2 is SYGVQD (reference sequence). V was pared by 6 bases and J by 4 bases, with 9 bases between. DNA for the CDR3: TGCGCCAGCAGCACAGGGATAGAGACCCAGTACTTC. Its protein is CASSTGIETQYF.

This clonotype has more than one count but fewer than ten. The rearrangement uses TRBV10-3 and TRBJ2-3, with 8 bases aligning to TRBD2. CDR1 and CDR2 (germline): ENHRY, SYGVKD. There are 16 residues in the CDR3. Germline trimming cut 5 bases from V and 3 bases from J; bases unmatched to any gene: 10. The CDR3 reads CAISKNSGIKTDTQYF. The CDR3 bases are TGTGCCATCAGTAAAAATAGCGGGATTAAGACAGATACGCAGTATTTT.

This clonotype was detected only a few times. The V gene is TRBV5-1, the J gene TRBJ2-1; 12 positions match TRBD2. The CDR3 has 16 amino acids. In germline, CDR1 is SGHRS, CDR2 YFSETQ. J lost 9 bases, V lost 0 bases, and 7 bases had no gene match. The CDR3 sequence: CASSLGLAGVFGEQFF. The CDR3, as DNA: TGCGCCAGCAGCTTGGGACTAGCGGGAGTCTTTGGTGAGCAGTTCTTC.

This clonotype was seen more than once but under ten times. Here the CDR3 DNA reads TGTGCCAGCAGCTTAGTGGAGGGTGGTCGTAATTCACCCCTCCACTTT. Translating it yields CASSLVEGGRNSPLHF. The rearrangement joins TRBV7-2 to TRBJ1-6; D unresolved. Between the trimmed V and J ends, which lost 1 base and 6 bases, there was a span of 13 bases. The CDR3 consists of 16 residues. Germline CDR1 SGHTA, CDR2 FQGNSA.

This rearrangement joins TRBV10-3 to TRBJ2-1; the match to TRBD2 covers 14 bases. After removal of 4 bases from V and 2 bases from J, the junction contained 7 bases not matched to a gene. The CDR3 length is 18 residues. Germline lookup yields CDR1 ENHRY and CDR2 SYGVKD. The CDR3 region is CAISAGLAGGTTYNEQFF. CDR3 sequence (DNA): TGTGCCATCAGTGCCGGACTAGCGGGGGGTACCACCTACAATGAGCAGTTCTTC.

The chain couples TRBV24-1 to TRBJ2-3; 11 nucleotides match TRBD2. Trimming took 4 bases from V and 5 from J; bases not matched to a gene: 7. Germline CDR1 and CDR2: KGHDR and SFDVKD. CDR3 length equals 16 residues. The CDR3 protein is CATSDSKLAGVDTQYF. The CDR3 DNA reads TGTGCCACCAGTGACTCCAAACTAGCGGGAGTAGATACGCAGTATTTT.

The chain carries TRBV4-3 and TRBJ1-2, with D possibly being TRBD1 (6 bases). The CDR3 extends over 16 amino acids. V lost 3 bases and J lost 5, with 19 bases in between. Looked up from germline, CDR1 is LGHNA and CDR2 is YSLEER. CDR3 protein: CASSQDSNERKYGYTF. DNA for the CDR3: TGCGCCAGCAGCCAGGACAGTAACGAGAGAAAATATGGCTACACCTTC.

The chain carries TRBV21-1 and TRBJ2-1; no check of the table's D call, TRBD1, against the DNA was made. TRBV21-1 is a pseudogene locus. The CDR3 loop spans 17 amino acids. The CDR3 loop is CASSRQNDRGLHNEQFF. CDR3 bases: TGTGCCAGCAGCAGACAAAACGACAGGGGGCTACACAATGAGCAGTTCTTC.

The V call is TRBV6-1, the J call TRBJ2-7, with 11 positions matching TRBD2. Germline lookup yields CDR1 MNHNS and CDR2 SASEGT. The CDR3 extends over 17 amino acids. Trimming at V came to 0 bases and at J to 4 bases, leaving 8 bases not matched to a gene. The CDR3 nucleotides are TGTGCCAGCAGTGAAGCGGCCCTTAGCGGGAGGGCTTACGAGCAGTACTTC. Translating it yields CASSEAALSGRAYEQYF.

This rearrangement joins TRBV9 to TRBJ2-5; a weak D match, TRBD2 (6 bases). With 0 bases removed from V and 4 bases from J, the gap between germline ends came to 16 bases. CDR3 length: 16 residues. The germline CDR1 and CDR2 sequences are SGDLS and YYNGEE. The CDR3 region has the DNA TGTGCCAGCAGCGTAGAGAGCTTGGGAGGCGGAGAGACCCAGTACTTC. This codes for CASSVESLGGGETQYF.

This chain links TRBV30 with TRBJ1-4, with a tentative D call TRBD1 (5 bases). The CDR3 is 14 amino acids. V was shortened by 0 bases and J by 11 bases, with 16 bases between the two germline ends. Germline V lookup: CDR1 GTSNPN, CDR2 SVGIG (reference sequence). For the CDR3, the DNA is TGTGCCTGGAGTGTAGGGGTAGGGCAGACGAAACTGTTTTTT. Translation: CAWSVGVGQTKLFF.

A few counts support this clonotype. DNA of the CDR3: TGCAGTGCTAGCACTAGCTTGGGGAACTACAATGAGCAGTTCTTC. Residues: CSASTSLGNYNEQFF. The chain joins TRBV20-1 to TRBJ2-1, with D perhaps matching TRBD2 (6 bases). Germline V gene sequence: CDR1 DFQATT, CDR2 SNEGSKA (reference sequence). V lost 3 bases and J lost 3, with 15 bases in between. The CDR3 runs to 15 residues.

This clonotype was counted only a few times. The chain couples TRBV20-1 to TRBJ1-6, with a tentative D call TRBD1 (5 bases). The CDR3 covers 15 residues. The V end was cut by 6 bases, the J end by 3 bases, with 15 bases between. Germline V CDR1 and CDR2: DFQATT, SNEGSKA (reference sequence). The DNA of the CDR3 is TGCAGTGCCCCCCCTCAGGGTATCTATAATTCACCCCTCCACTTT. It is translated as CSAPPQGIYNSPLHF.

This clonotype was picked up many times. The gene calls are TRBV6-6 and TRBJ2-7; 7 bases fit TRBD2. CDR3 length: 11 amino acids. With V trimmed by 8 bases and J by 5 bases, 3 bases remained unmatched. Germline CDR1 reads MNHNY; CDR2 reads SVGAGI (reference sequence). The CDR3 sequence is CASQAGNEQYF. The CDR3 bases are TGTGCCAGCCAAGCGGGAAACGAGCAGTACTTC.

This clonotype was found many times. V is TRBV29-1 and J is TRBJ2-3; TRBD1 is a possible D gene (5 bases). The ends were cut back, 3 bases at V and 1 base at J, with 11 bases in the middle. The CDR3 consists of 14 residues. CDR1 and CDR2 from the germline V gene are SQVTM and ANQGSEA. CDR3 sequence: CSVDSQGGTDTQYF. The CDR3 bases are TGCAGCGTTGATAGTCAGGGCGGCACAGATACGCAGTATTTT.

This clonotype showed up just a few times. This chain links TRBV4-2 with TRBJ2-4; the D is unclear. Between the trimmed V and J ends, which lost 0 bases and 3 bases, there was a span of 12 bases. This CDR3 is 16 amino acids long. The germline V gene has CDR1 LGHNA and CDR2 YNFKEQ. The CDR3, as DNA: TGTGCCAGCAGCCAAGATCTTAAAGGGATCAAAAACATTCAGTACTTC. Translation: CASSQDLKGIKNIQYF.

V and J are TRBV2 and TRBJ2-1; D remains unclear. The CDR3 totals 11 residues. The germline CDR1 and CDR2 sequences are SNHLY and FYNNEI. The V end lost 7 bases, the J end lost 3 bases, and 4 bases lay between the germline ends. The CDR3 here is CASNDYNEQFF. CDR3 nucleotide sequence: TGTGCCAGCAACGACTACAATGAGCAGTTCTTC.